These 7 T cell receptor beta chains originate from one sample sequenced in a study of T-cell memory formation after mild COVID-19. Each CDR3 protein is one row after TCRdb ran MiXCR on the 5' RACE reads. The sample records about 620,000 distinct CDR3 sequences, about a sixth being singletons. The sequenced material came from PBMCs or a T cell subset sorted from them (not recorded which). Receptors were obtained from an adult woman who had mild COVID-19 (a few samples of this study predate the infection). Cell type and time point are not known.

J is TRBJ2-1 and V is TRBV6-2 or TRBV6-3; TRBD2 matches at 9 bases. V gave up 5 bases and J gave up 8 bases; unmatched junction bases: 10. CDR3 length: 15 amino acids. CDR1 MNHEY and CDR2 SVGEGT come from the germline V gene. The chain's CDR3 is CASSTTGTSIDEQFF. The CDR3 DNA reads TGTGCCAGCAGTACGACCGGGACTAGCATCGATGAGCAGTTCTTC.

This sequence joins TRBV7-8 and TRBJ1-3, with 8 positions matching TRBD1. The CDR3 is 15 residues long. V trimming: 3 bases; J trimming: 0 bases; junction bases outside the gene matches: 1. Germline CDR1 and CDR2: SGHVS and FQNEAQ. The DNA of the CDR3 is TGTGCCAGCAGCTTGACAGGGGACTCTGGAAACACCATATATTTT. Translation gives CASSLTGDSGNTIYF.

This clonotype has only a few counts. V is TRBV30 and J is TRBJ1-3, with D perhaps TRBD1 (5 bases). Germline assignment: CDR1 GTSNPN and CDR2 SVGIG (reference sequence). Trimming removed 8 bases from V and 2 bases from J, with 13 bases in between. The CDR3 extends over 13 amino acids. Here the CDR3 DNA reads TGTGCCGGCTCCGGACAAGCTGGAAACACCATATATTTT. Its translation is CAGSGQAGNTIYF.

V and J are TRBV12-3 or TRBV12-4 and TRBJ1-3, with 7 bases identical to TRBD1. The CDR3 has 16 residues. V dropped 0 bases and J dropped 4; count of bases not matched to a gene: 6. The CDR3 DNA reads as TGTGCCAGCAGTTTAGCGATGACAGGGATCGGAAACACCATATATTTT. Protein: CASSLAMTGIGNTIYF.

V and J are TRBV5-1 and TRBJ1-2; a weak D match, TRBD1 (6 bases). The germline V gene has CDR1 SGHRS and CDR2 YFSETQ. Trimming shortened V by 4 bases and J by 2 bases, and 27 bases separated the two germline ends. The CDR3 length is 19 residues. In DNA, the CDR3 is TGCGCCAGCAGCCTGGGTATGGGGGCAGGGGATCCCCAGAACTATGGCTACACCTTC. It codes for CASSLGMGAGDPQNYGYTF.

This clonotype was counted at least ten times. The chain couples TRBV6-5 to TRBJ2-1; D assignment may be TRBD1 or TRBD2 (6 bases each). Germline CDR1 is MNHEY and CDR2 is SVGAGI. Trimming pared 4 bases from V and 10 bases from J, leaving 11 bases between. CDR3 length equals 12 residues. CDR3 loop: CASSFGGLEQFF. As DNA, the CDR3 is TGTGCCAGCAGTTTCGGGGGCCTGGAGCAGTTCTTC.

The rearrangement joins TRBV20-1 to TRBJ2-1; 12 bases are a match to TRBD2. The CDR3 is made up of 14 amino acids. Germline CDR1 DFQATT, CDR2 SNEGSKA (reference sequence). Losses at the gene ends were 4 bases for V and 4 bases for J; bases not matched to a gene: 2. The CDR3 coding sequence is TGCAGTGCTACTAGCGGGAGGGGGTACAATGAGCAGTTCTTC. Translation: CSATSGRGYNEQFF.